One sample yielded the 2 T cell receptor beta chains listed below, sequenced in a study of response to subunit inactivated influenza vaccine. From the RT-PCR reads, TCRdb called clonotypes with MiXCR, one entry per CDR3 protein. The sample consists of over 650,000 distinct CDR3 sequences, roughly 18% of them appearing once. The specimen was PBMCs from blood, collected 5 to 6 days after vaccination. These receptors all stem from a man aged 45-65 years who received an inactivated influenza vaccine.

Here the CDR3 DNA reads TGTGCCAGCAGAAAGCAGGGGCTAGATGAAAAACTGTTTTTT. Translating it yields CASRKQGLDEKLFF. The gene calls are TRBV27 and TRBJ1-4, with D tentatively TRBD1 (6 bases). The CDR3 is 14 amino acids. Germline loops: CDR1 MNHEY, CDR2 SMNVEV (reference sequence). Trimming took off 6 bases at V and 6 bases at J, with 14 bases between the two ends.

This clonotype was seen a handful of times. V and J are TRBV10-3 and TRBJ2-2; D remains ambiguous. Germline V CDR1 and CDR2: ENHRY, SYGVKD. V shed 5 bases and J shed 6 bases, with 7 bases lying between them. This CDR3 has 12 amino acids. The chain's CDR3 is CAISYRPGELFF. The CDR3 nucleotides are TGTGCCATCAGTTATCGGCCCGGGGAGCTGTTTTTT.